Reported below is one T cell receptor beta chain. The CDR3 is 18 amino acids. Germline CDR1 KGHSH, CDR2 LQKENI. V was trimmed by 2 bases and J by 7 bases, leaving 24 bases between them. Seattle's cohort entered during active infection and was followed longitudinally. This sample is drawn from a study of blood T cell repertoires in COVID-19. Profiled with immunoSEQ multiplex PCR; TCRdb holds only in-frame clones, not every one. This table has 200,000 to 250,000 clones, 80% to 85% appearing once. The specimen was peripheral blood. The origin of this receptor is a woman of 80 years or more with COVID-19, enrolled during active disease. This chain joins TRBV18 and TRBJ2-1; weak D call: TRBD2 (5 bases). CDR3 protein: CASSPFSAGLGIDNEQFF. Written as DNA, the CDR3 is TGTGCCAGCTCACCATTCTCTGCGGGCCTCGGGATCGATAATGAGCAGTTCTTC. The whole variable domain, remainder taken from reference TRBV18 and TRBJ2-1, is NAGVMQNPRHLVRRRGQEARLRCSPMKGHSHVYWYRQLPEEGLKFMVYLQKENIIDESGMPKERFSAEFPKEGPSILRIQQVVRGDSAAYFCASSPFSAGLGIDNEQFFGPGTRLTVL.